These 23 T cell receptor beta chains originate from one sample sequenced in a study of metastatic and nonmetastatic thyroid tumors (dated by TCRdb to about 2020). The library was prepared using PCR. Sequencing took place on an Illumina HiSeq 4000. Through fastp at Q25 and MiXCR, TCRdb rebuilt clones from the public reads, retaining in-frame beta chains. The sample has 30,000 to 35,000 clones on record, approximately 19% of them singletons. In total, the top ten clones hold under 25% of the sample. No treatment had been received by any patient before thyroid surgery. The specimen was blood. The source of these receptors is a female donor with papillary thyroid cancer or a benign thyroid nodule (not recorded which). Some clones in this sample may be carry-over from other donors' samples.

This chain uses TRBV7-2 with TRBJ1-2; the D gene is possibly TRBD1 (6 bases). The CDR3 runs 15 residues. Germline V gives CDR1 SGHTA, CDR2 FQGNSA. V was shortened by 0 bases and J by 8 bases, with 16 bases between the two germline ends. CDR3 DNA sequence: TGTGCCAGCAGCTTAGCAGGGGGGGGCGTGGGAGGCTACACCTTC. It specifies CASSLAGGGVGGYTF.

The chain combines TRBV6-1 with TRBJ1-4, with D possibly TRBD1 on 6 matching bases. Germline values: CDR1 MNHNS, CDR2 SASEGT. Trimming removed 6 bases at V and 7 bases at J, with 18 bases between. CDR3 size: 15 residues. The CDR3 protein is CASSHSSGASEKLFF. CDR3 DNA: TGTGCCAGCAGCCACTCATCGGGGGCGTCTGAAAAACTGTTTTTT.

The rearrangement uses TRBV20-1 and TRBJ2-7; 9 bases agree with TRBD1. There are 15 residues in the CDR3. The germline V gene encodes CDR1 DFQATT and CDR2 SNEGSKA (reference sequence). V was clipped by 1 base and J by 3 bases; unmatched bases: 7. CDR3: CSARVPGTGSYEQYF. CDR3 nucleotide sequence: TGCAGTGCTAGAGTACCCGGGACAGGGAGCTACGAGCAGTACTTC.

Ten or more counts support this clone. The chain links TRBV12-3 or TRBV12-4 to TRBJ1-2, with D possibly being TRBD1 (6 bases). This CDR3 contains 13 residues. Trimming stripped 8 bases from V and 4 bases from J, with 14 bases between. In nucleotides, the CDR3 is TGTGCCAGCCGGGGGCAGGTGACCTATGGCTACACCTTC. Its protein is CASRGQVTYGYTF.

This clone has ten or more counts. V is TRBV5-6 and J is TRBJ1-2; D call uncertain. Looked up from germline, CDR1 is SGHDT and CDR2 is YYEEEE. The germline V and J ends were trimmed by 5 bases and 13 bases, with 21 bases remaining between them. CDR3 size: 13 residues. In DNA, the CDR3 is TGTGCCAGCAGACCTCCAGACCAACGGAATTGCACCTTC. Translating gives CASRPPDQRNCTF.

This clone appeared many times. This chain connects TRBV19 to TRBJ1-3; TRBD1 might be the D (5 bases). CDR1 is LNHDA and CDR2 is SQIVND in the germline V gene (reference sequence). There are 15 residues in the CDR3. The ends were cut back, 8 bases at V and 0 bases at J, with 14 bases in the middle. The CDR3 nucleotides read TGTGCCAGTGAGCTGGGACTGCACTCTGGAAACACCATATATTTT. Amino acids: CASELGLHSGNTIYF.

This clone has at least ten counts. The V gene is TRBV6-1, the J gene TRBJ2-5; no firm D call. Trimming took off 1 base at V and 1 base at J, with 7 bases between the two ends. CDR1 and CDR2 (germline): MNHNS, SASEGT. The CDR3 consists of 14 residues. CDR3 sequence (DNA): TGTGCCAGCAGTGAAGGAGGAAGCCAAGAGACCCAGTACTTC. This gives the protein CASSEGGSQETQYF.

The chain has TRBV20-1 and TRBJ2-1, with 12 nucleotides matching TRBD1. V lost 8 bases, J lost 7 bases, and 9 bases stayed unmatched. The CDR3 length is 14 residues. Germline CDR1 DFQATT, CDR2 SNEGSKA (reference sequence). CDR3 in DNA: TGCAGTCTTCAGGGACAGGGGGCGGGAAATGAGCAGTTCTTC. Protein product: CSLQGQGAGNEQFF.

Many counts were recorded for this clone. The V gene is TRBV2, the J gene TRBJ2-7; D is unclear. Germline V gene sequence: CDR1 SNHLY, CDR2 FYNNEI. V lost 7 bases and J lost 5, with 9 bases in between. The CDR3 spans 11 residues. CDR3 bases: TGTGCCAGCAAACGGAGCAACGAGCAGTACTTC. This translates into CASKRSNEQYF. The full variable domain, completed using reference TRBV2 and TRBJ2-7, is EPEVTQTPSHQVTQMGQEVILRCVPISNHLYFYWYRQILGQKVEFLVSFYNNEISEKSEIFDDQFSVERPDGSNFTLKIRSTKLEDSAMYFCASKRSNEQYFGPGTRLTVT.

This clone has a count of ten or more. The V gene is TRBV6-1, the J gene TRBJ2-3; D perhaps matches TRBD1 (5 bases). This CDR3 spans 14 amino acids. Looked up from germline, CDR1 is MNHNS and CDR2 is SASEGT. The V end was cut by 6 bases, the J end by 5 bases, with 15 bases between. Written as DNA, the CDR3 is TGTGCCAGCAGCGCCCCAGGGAACGGAGATACGCAGTATTTT. This sequence encodes CASSAPGNGDTQYF.

This clone showed up many times. This chain joins TRBV2 and TRBJ1-2; D perhaps matches TRBD1 (6 bases). Germline assignment: CDR1 SNHLY and CDR2 FYNNEI. CDR3 length: 12 residues. Between the trimmed V and J ends, which lost 6 bases and 8 bases, there was a span of 13 bases. The CDR3 bases are TGTGCCAGCAGGACAGGAGCGGGAGGCTACACCTTC. As protein: CASRTGAGGYTF.

This chain connects TRBV6-5 to TRBJ2-2, with D uncertain. V lost 2 bases, J lost 7 bases, and 5 bases lay in between. Germline lookup yields CDR1 MNHEY and CDR2 SVGAGI. The CDR3 length is 12 residues. The CDR3 DNA follows: TGTGCCAGCAGTTACCCGGGCGGGGAGCTGTTTTTT. Translation gives CASSYPGGELFF.

This clone was found a few times. The chain employs TRBV19 and TRBJ1-5; no clear D gene. The V end was cut by 5 bases, the J end by 1 base, with 6 bases between. Per germline, CDR1 LNHDA and CDR2 SQIVND (reference sequence). The CDR3 is made up of 13 amino acids. For the CDR3, the DNA is TGTGCCAGTAGTCCCTTAAGCAATCAGCCCCAGCATTTT. Its translation: CASSPLSNQPQHF.

This clone was seen at least ten times. The J gene is TRBJ1-1, the V gene TRBV7-6; 9 bases map to TRBD1. CDR3 size: 13 residues. V trimming: 9 bases; J trimming: 5 bases; junction bases outside the gene matches: 7. The germline gives CDR1 SGHVS, CDR2 FNYEAQ. DNA of the CDR3: TGTGCCAGTTCGGGACAGGGCTGGACTGAAGCTTTCTTT. Protein product: CASSGQGWTEAFF.

V is TRBV20-1 and J is TRBJ2-7; no clear D gene. Germline CDR1 is DFQATT and CDR2 is SNEGSKA (reference sequence). CDR3 length equals 12 residues. Trimming stripped 3 bases from V and 1 base from J, with 7 bases between. CDR3 bases: TGCAGTGCTAGCGGAGAATCCTACGAGCAGTACTTC. Its protein is CSASGESYEQYF.

This clone was recorded many times. The gene calls are TRBV29-1 and TRBJ2-5; D is unclear. This CDR3 has 14 residues. The V gene lost 1 base and the J gene lost 4 bases, with 13 bases spanning the gap. Germline V gene data show CDR1 as SQVTM and CDR2 as ANQGSEA. The CDR3 bases are TGCAGCGTTGAAGCCGGCTATTCAAGAGAGACCCAGTACTTC. This translates into CSVEAGYSRETQYF. The whole variable domain, filled in from reference TRBV29-1 and TRBJ2-5, reads SAVISQKPSRDICQRGTSLTIQCQVDSQVTMMFWYRQQPGQSLTLIATANQGSEATYESGFVIDKFPISRPNLTFSTLTVSNMSPEDSSIYLCSVEAGYSRETQYFGPGTRLLVL.

This clone is medium-sized (0.01 to 0.1%) by share. V gene TRBV12-3 or TRBV12-4 combines with J gene TRBJ1-2, with 9 nucleotides matching TRBD1. The length of the CDR3 is 15 residues. Trimming removed 5 bases from V and 3 bases from J; junction bases left unmatched: 7. In DNA, the CDR3 is TGTGCCAGCAGTAACGTTACAGGGGGCTACTATGGCTACACCTTC. Translated: CASSNVTGGYYGYTF.

This clone was counted many times. This chain's CDR3 is CASRTSGGAYNEQFF. The CDR3 DNA is TGTGCCAGCAGGACTAGCGGGGGGGCCTACAATGAGCAGTTCTTC. V is TRBV6-4 and J is TRBJ2-1, with 14 bases identical to TRBD2. V was clipped by 6 bases and J by 2 bases; unmatched bases: 0. This CDR3 has 15 residues. The germline V gene encodes CDR1 MRHNA and CDR2 SNTAGT.

This clone has a handful of counts. The chain joins TRBV2 to TRBJ1-2; D not resolved. CDR3 size: 15 residues. CDR1 and CDR2 from the germline V gene are SNHLY and FYNNEI. Trimming cost V 3 bases and J 4 bases, with 15 bases left between them. Written as DNA, the CDR3 is TGTGCCAGCAGTGATGTGGCTCGCGACCTCTATGGCTACACCTTC. This codes for CASSDVARDLYGYTF.

By proportion, this clone is medium-sized. The gene calls are TRBV6-2 or TRBV6-3 and TRBJ1-2, with 8 bases fitting TRBD1. V was pared by 6 bases and J by 0 bases, with 6 bases of the junction left unmatched. CDR1 MNHEY and CDR2 SVGEGT come from the germline V gene. CDR3 length: 15 amino acids. The CDR3 loop reads CASRPGTGSNYGYTF. CDR3 sequence (DNA): TGTGCCAGCAGGCCGGGGACAGGTTCTAACTATGGCTACACCTTC.

This clone has ten or more counts. The V call is TRBV19, the J call TRBJ2-5; the D gene could be TRBD1 or TRBD2 (5 bases each). The CDR3 runs to 13 residues. Per the germline V gene, CDR1 is LNHDA and CDR2 is SQIVND (reference sequence). The ends were cut back, 1 base at V and 5 bases at J, with 8 bases in the middle. The CDR3, as DNA: TGTGCCAGTAGTATAGGGGACGGGGAGACCCAGTACTTC. Translated: CASSIGDGETQYF.

The chain employs TRBV19 and TRBJ1-3; 8 nucleotides line up with TRBD1. The CDR3 consists of 16 residues. In germline, CDR1 is LNHDA, CDR2 SQIVND (reference sequence). The trim removed 5 bases at V and 0 bases at J, leaving 6 bases unmatched. DNA for the CDR3: TGTGCCAGTAGTTCTCATACAGGGGGCTCTGGAAACACCATATATTTT. Translated: CASSSHTGGSGNTIYF.

This clone was seen many times. The rearrangement uses TRBV10-2 and TRBJ1-2, with TRBD1 matching over 8 bases. This CDR3 is 14 amino acids long. Looked up from germline, CDR1 is WSHSY and CDR2 is SAAADI. The V segment lost 6 bases and the J segment 1 base; nucleotides outside the gene matches: 4. CDR3 bases: TGCGCCAGCAGAGAACAGGGGGTTAACTATGGCTACACCTTC. Amino acid sequence: CASREQGVNYGYTF.